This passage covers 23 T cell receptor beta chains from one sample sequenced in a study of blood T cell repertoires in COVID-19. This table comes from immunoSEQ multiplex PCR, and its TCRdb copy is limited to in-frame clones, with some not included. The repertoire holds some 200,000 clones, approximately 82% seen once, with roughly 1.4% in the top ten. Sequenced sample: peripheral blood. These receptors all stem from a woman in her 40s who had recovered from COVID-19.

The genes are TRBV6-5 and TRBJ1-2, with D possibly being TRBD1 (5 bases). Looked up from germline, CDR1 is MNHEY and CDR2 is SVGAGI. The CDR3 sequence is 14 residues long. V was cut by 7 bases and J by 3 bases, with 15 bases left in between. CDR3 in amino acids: CASNKGDSHYGYTF. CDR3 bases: TGTGCCAGCAATAAAGGAGACAGCCACTATGGCTACACCTTC.

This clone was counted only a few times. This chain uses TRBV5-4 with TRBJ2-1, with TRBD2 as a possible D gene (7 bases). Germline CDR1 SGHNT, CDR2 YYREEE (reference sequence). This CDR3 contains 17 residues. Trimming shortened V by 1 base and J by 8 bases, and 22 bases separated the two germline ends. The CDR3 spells CASSLFVWGGPNYEQFF. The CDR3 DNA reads TGTGCCAGCAGCTTGTTCGTGTGGGGGGGCCCTAATTATGAGCAGTTCTTC.

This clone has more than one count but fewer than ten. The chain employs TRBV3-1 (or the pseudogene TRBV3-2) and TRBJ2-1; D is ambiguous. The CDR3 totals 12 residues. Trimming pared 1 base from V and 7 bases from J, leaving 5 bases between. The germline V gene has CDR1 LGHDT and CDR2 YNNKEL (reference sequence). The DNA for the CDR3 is TGTGCCAGCAGCCAAGTCAGTAATGAGCAGTTCTTC. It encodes CASSQVSNEQFF.

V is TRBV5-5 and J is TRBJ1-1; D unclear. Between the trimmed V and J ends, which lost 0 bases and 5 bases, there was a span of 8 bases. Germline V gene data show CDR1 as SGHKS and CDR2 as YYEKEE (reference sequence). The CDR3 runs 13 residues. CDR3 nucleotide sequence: TGTGCCAGCAGCTTGGAGAGGGAAACTGAAGCTTTCTTT. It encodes CASSLERETEAFF.

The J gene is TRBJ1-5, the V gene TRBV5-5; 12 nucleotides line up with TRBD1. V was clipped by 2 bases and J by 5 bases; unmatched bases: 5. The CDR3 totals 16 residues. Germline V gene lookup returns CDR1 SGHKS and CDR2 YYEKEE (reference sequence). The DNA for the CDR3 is TGTGCCAGCAGCTTCTATGGGACAGGGGGCTATCAGCCCCAGCATTTT. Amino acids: CASSFYGTGGYQPQHF.

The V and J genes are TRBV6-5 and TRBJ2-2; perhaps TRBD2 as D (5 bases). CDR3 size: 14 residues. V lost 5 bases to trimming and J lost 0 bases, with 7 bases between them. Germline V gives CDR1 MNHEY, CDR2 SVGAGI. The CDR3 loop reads CASSRRSNTGELFF. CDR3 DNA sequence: TGTGCCAGCAGTAGGAGGTCGAACACCGGGGAGCTGTTTTTT.

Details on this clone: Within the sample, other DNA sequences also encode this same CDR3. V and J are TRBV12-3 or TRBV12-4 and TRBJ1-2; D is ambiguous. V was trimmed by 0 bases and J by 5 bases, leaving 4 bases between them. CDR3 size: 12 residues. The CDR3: CASSLAGYGYTF. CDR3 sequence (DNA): TGTGCCAGCAGTTTAGCCGGTTATGGCTACACCTTC.

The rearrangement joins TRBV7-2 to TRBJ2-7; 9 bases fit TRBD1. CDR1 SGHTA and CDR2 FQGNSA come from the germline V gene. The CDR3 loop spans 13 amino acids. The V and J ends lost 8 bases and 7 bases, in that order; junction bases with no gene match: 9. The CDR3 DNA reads TGTGCCAGCGGCGGGACAGGGTCGGTGGAGCAGTACTTC. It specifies CASGGTGSVEQYF. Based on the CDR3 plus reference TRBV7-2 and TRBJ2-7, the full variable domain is GAGVSQSPSNKVTEKGKDVELRCDPISGHTALYWYRQSLGQGLEFLIYFQGNSAPDKSGLPSDRFSAERTGGSVSTLTIQRTQQEDSAVYLCASGGTGSVEQYFGPGTRLTVT.

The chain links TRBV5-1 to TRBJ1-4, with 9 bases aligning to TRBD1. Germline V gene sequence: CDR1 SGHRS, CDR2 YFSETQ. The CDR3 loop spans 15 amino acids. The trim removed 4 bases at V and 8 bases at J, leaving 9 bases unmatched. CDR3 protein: CASSDGQGFTEKLFF. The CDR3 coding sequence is TGCGCCAGCAGCGACGGACAGGGGTTCACAGAAAAACTGTTTTTT.

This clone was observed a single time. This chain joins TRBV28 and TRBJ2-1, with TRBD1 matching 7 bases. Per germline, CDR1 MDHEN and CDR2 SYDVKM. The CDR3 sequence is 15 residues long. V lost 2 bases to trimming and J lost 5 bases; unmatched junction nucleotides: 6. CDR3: CASSLIGTAHNEQFF. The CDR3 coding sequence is TGTGCCAGCAGTTTAATCGGGACAGCTCACAATGAGCAGTTCTTC.

CDR3 DNA: TGTGCTAGTGGTTTGGTACGGGTGAGGGTCAACACCGGGGAGCTGTTTTTT. Encoded protein: CASGLVRVRVNTGELFF. The rearrangement joins TRBV12-5 to TRBJ2-2, with D maybe TRBD2 (5 bases). There are 17 residues in the CDR3. Germline V gene data show CDR1 as LGHNT and CDR2 as FRNRAP. V lost 0 bases, J lost 2 bases, and 13 bases lay in between.

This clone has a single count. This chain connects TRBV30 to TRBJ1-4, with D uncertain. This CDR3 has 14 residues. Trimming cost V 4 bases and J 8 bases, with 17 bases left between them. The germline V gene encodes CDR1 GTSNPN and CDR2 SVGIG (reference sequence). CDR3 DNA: TGTGCCTGGACCTCCCCGGGGATGGGGGAAAAACTGTTTTTT. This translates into CAWTSPGMGEKLFF. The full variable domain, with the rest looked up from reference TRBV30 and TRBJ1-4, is SQTIHQWPATLVQPVGSPLSLECTVEGTSNPNLYWYRQAAGRGLQLLFYSVGIGQISSEVPQNLSASRPQDRQFILSSKKLLLSDSGFYLCAWTSPGMGEKLFFGSGTQLSVL.

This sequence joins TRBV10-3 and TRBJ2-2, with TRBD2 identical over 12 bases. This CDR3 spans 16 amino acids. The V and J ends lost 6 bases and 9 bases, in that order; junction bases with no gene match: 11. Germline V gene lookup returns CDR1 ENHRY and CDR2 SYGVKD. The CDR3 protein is CAIRNLAGGLLWELFF. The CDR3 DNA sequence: TGTGCCATCAGAAACCTAGCGGGGGGGCTACTGTGGGAGCTGTTTTTT.

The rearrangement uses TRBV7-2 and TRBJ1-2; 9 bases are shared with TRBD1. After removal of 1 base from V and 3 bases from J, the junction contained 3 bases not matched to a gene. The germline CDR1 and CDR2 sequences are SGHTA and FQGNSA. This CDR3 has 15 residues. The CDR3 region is CASSLGDRVYYGYTF. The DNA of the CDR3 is TGTGCCAGCAGCTTAGGGGACAGGGTATACTATGGCTACACCTTC.

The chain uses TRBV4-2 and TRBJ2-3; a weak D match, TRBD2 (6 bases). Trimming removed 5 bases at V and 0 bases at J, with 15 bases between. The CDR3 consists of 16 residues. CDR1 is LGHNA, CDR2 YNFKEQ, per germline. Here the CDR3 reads CASSTRSGGSTDTQYF. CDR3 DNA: TGTGCCAGCAGCACCAGAAGTGGAGGGAGCACAGATACGCAGTATTTT.

The CDR3 bases are TGTGCCAGCAGTCCGGTACAGTTGGGAGCAAAACTGTTTTTT. Translated, it gives CASSPVQLGAKLFF. This rearrangement joins TRBV28 to TRBJ1-4; unclear D gene. The V and J ends lost 5 bases and 10 bases respectively, with 17 bases between them. Per the germline V gene, CDR1 is MDHEN and CDR2 is SYDVKM. The CDR3 covers 14 residues.

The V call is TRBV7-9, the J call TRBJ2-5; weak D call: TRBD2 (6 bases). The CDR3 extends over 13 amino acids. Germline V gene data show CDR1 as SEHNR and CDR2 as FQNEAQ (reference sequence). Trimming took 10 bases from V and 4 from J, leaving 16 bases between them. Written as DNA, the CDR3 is TGTGCCACCAAGCGGCTGGGAGGAGAGACCCAGTACTTC. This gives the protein CATKRLGGETQYF.

The CDR3 loop reads CASSYRDRGLDNSPLHF. DNA of the CDR3: TGTGCCAGTAGTTACCGGGACAGGGGGCTGGATAATTCACCCCTCCACTTT. The J gene is TRBJ1-6, the V gene TRBV19; TRBD1 matches 12 bases. Germline V CDR1 and CDR2: LNHDA, SQIVND (reference sequence). CDR3 length equals 17 residues. Germline trimming cut 5 bases from V and 5 bases from J; bases unmatched to any gene: 7.

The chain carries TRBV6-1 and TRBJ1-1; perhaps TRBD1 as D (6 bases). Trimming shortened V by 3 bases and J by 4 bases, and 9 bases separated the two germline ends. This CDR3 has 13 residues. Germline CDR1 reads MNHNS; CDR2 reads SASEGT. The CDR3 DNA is TGTGCCAGCAGTGAGATCAGGGGCACTGAAGCTTTCTTT. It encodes CASSEIRGTEAFF.

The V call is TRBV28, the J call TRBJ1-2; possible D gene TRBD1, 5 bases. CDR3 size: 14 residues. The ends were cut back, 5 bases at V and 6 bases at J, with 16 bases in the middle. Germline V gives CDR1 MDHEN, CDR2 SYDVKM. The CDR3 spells CASSTRGTRDGYTF. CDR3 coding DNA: TGTGCCAGCAGTACTCGGGGGACCCGAGATGGCTACACCTTC.

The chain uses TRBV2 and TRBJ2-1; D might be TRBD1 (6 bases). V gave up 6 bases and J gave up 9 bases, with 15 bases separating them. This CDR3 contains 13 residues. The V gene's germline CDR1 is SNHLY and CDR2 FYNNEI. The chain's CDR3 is CASREDTGIEQFF. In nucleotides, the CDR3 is TGTGCCAGCAGAGAGGACACAGGGATTGAGCAGTTCTTC.

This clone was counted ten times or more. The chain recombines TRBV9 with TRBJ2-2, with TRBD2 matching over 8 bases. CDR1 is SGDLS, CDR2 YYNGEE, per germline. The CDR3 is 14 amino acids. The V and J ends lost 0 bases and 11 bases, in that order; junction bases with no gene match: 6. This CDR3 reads CASSVESGGRELFF. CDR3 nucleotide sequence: TGTGCCAGCAGCGTAGAGAGCGGGGGAAGAGAGCTGTTTTTT.

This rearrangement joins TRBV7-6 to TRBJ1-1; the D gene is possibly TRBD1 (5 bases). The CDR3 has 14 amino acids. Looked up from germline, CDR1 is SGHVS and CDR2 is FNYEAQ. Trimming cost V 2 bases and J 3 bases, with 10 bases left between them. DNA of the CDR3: TGTGCCAGCAGCTTATCGGGGGTTTACACTGAAGCTTTCTTT. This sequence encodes CASSLSGVYTEAFF.